This TCR beta chain stems from a study of tumor-infiltrating lymphocytes in primary liver carcinoma. Whole-study results and caveats: Pairs of tumor regions overlapped more than tumor-adjacent and tumor-blood pairs did.

This CDR3 region has 12 residues. Deletions cut 7 bases from V and 10 bases from J, with 17 bases between. Germline lookup yields CDR1 WNHNN and CDR2 SYGVQD (reference sequence). As to this clonotype: No antigen is known for it.

Unsorted bulk tissue (roughly 18-32 mg) underwent RNA and DNA co-extraction. Priming with a constant-region primer yielded TCR beta cDNA from about 500 ng total RNA. ARM-PCR, slightly modified, supplied the TCR beta libraries through three nested multiplex PCR rounds. Rounds one and two of PCR, each of 10 cycles, were primed with TRBV1-TRBV30 forward primers and a C-beta reverse primer. TCRdb re-analysed the multiplex PCR reads in MiXCR, keeping a single row per CDR3 protein. The sample contains tens of thousands of distinct CDR3 sequences, approximately 71% of which appear only once. This chain joins TRBV10-1 and TRBJ2-7; no firm D call. The clonotype originates from a woman in her 30s with primary liver carcinoma and hepatitis B virus infection. Specimen: tumor-adjacent normal liver tissue. The CDR3 sequence is CASNGVSHDQYF. The CDR3 nucleotides read TGCGCCAGCAATGGAGTATCCCATGACCAGTACTTC.